This T cell receptor (beta chain) originates from a study of identifying expanded T cells in peripheral blood. Germline values: CDR1 SGHNT, CDR2 YYREEE (reference sequence). V dropped 0 bases and J dropped 6 bases, with 10 bases sitting between them. This CDR3 has 14 amino acids. On this clone: Its antigen remains unknown.

During the collection period, no donor immune events like infections were recorded. Study-level findings and limits: Clone count variance between roughly 2-week samples rose with total template count. About 1.3 clones differed between technical replicates, versus around 15 and 19 over time.

TCRdb keeps only in-frame clones here, not all; method: immunoSEQ multiplex PCR. The sample lists 60,000 to 70,000 clones, approximately 89% occurring once. This rearrangement joins TRBV5-4 to TRBJ1-5; D might be TRBD1 (5 bases). The specimen sequenced was blood. This clonotype was sampled from a person aged 18-70 years in good health. The CDR3 region is CASSLGVGAQPQHF. The DNA of the CDR3 is TGTGCCAGCAGCTTGGGGGTAGGGGCTCAGCCCCAGCATTTT.